One sample yielded the 18 T cell receptor beta chains listed below, sequenced in a study of TIL therapy for anti-PD-1-resistant metastatic lung cancer. The immunoSEQ assay was v3. Some clones are missing from TCRdb's copy, which holds only in-frame ones; the method was immunoSEQ multiplex PCR. The table records about 50,000 clones, 80% to 90% of them present only once. The time point: pre-treatment sample, taken before nivolumab and TIL therapy. Sequenced here: blood, sampled at baseline. The origin of the receptors is a person aged 25-80 years with non-small cell lung cancer.

The rearrangement uses TRBV28 and TRBJ1-5; possibly TRBD1 for D (6 bases). This CDR3 has 15 amino acids. V dropped 4 bases and J dropped 0 bases, with 10 bases sitting between them. Germline CDR1 is MDHEN and CDR2 is SYDVKM. The CDR3 loop is CASSWDTNSNQPQHF. The CDR3 coding sequence is TGTGCCAGCAGTTGGGACACGAATAGCAATCAGCCCCAGCATTTT.

The chain combines TRBV2 with TRBJ2-7; TRBD1 aligns across 10 bases. V lost 4 bases, J lost 3 bases, and 3 bases stayed unmatched. The CDR3 extends over 14 amino acids. The germline V gene encodes CDR1 SNHLY and CDR2 FYNNEI. The CDR3 region is CASSGDRGNYEQYF. Here the CDR3 DNA reads TGTGCCAGCAGTGGGGACAGGGGCAACTACGAGCAGTACTTC.

The gene calls are TRBV7-2 and TRBJ1-6; 9 positions agree with TRBD1. The germline CDR1 and CDR2 sequences are SGHTA and FQGNSA. J gave up 8 bases and V 3 bases, and 5 bases lay outside the gene matches. The CDR3 extends over 15 amino acids. As DNA, the CDR3 is TGTGCCAGCAGCTTGGTGGACAGGGGTGATTCACCCCTCCACTTT. Its translation is CASSLVDRGDSPLHF.

A single count supports this clone. CDR3: CASSLVGSYEQYF. CDR3 nucleotides: TGCGCCAGCAGCTTGGTAGGGTCCTACGAGCAGTACTTC. The genes are TRBV5-1 and TRBJ2-7; D unclear. Germline CDR1 and CDR2: SGHRS and YFSETQ. Trimming shortened V by 0 bases and J by 1 base, and 5 bases separated the two germline ends. CDR3 length equals 13 residues.

This sequence joins TRBV28 and TRBJ2-2; D gene ambiguous. Per germline, CDR1 MDHEN and CDR2 SYDVKM. This CDR3 has 17 residues. Between the trimmed V and J ends, which lost 0 bases and 1 base, there was a span of 12 bases. CDR3 in amino acids: CASSLWTELGNTGELFF. In DNA form, the CDR3 reads TGTGCCAGCAGTTTATGGACCGAGCTCGGGAACACCGGGGAGCTGTTTTTT.

CDR3 bases: TGTGCCAGCAGCTTAGCCGCCGACACCGGGGAGCTGTTTTTT. It specifies CASSLAADTGELFF. The V gene is TRBV11-3, the J gene TRBJ2-2; D gene ambiguous. The CDR3 is 14 amino acids. From germline, CDR1 is SGHNT and CDR2 YENEEA. V lost 1 base and J lost 3, with 6 bases in between. Drawing the rest from reference TRBV11-3 and TRBJ2-2, the complete variable domain is EAGVVQSPRYKIIEKKQPVAFWCNPISGHNTLYWYLQNLGQGPELLIRYENEEAVDDSQLPKDRFSAERLKGVDSTLKIQPAELGDSAVYLCASSLAADTGELFFGEGSRLTVL.

This sequence joins TRBV4-1 and TRBJ2-7; D is ambiguous. This CDR3 is 18 amino acids long. V lost 2 bases and J lost 4, with 24 bases in between. Germline loops: CDR1 MGHRA, CDR2 YSYEKL. This chain's CDR3 is CASSQQDFATTMFYEQYF. CDR3 sequence (DNA): TGCGCCAGCAGCCAACAAGATTTTGCGACAACCATGTTTTACGAGCAGTACTTC.

This rearrangement joins TRBV28 to TRBJ2-7; no reliable D call. This CDR3 has 14 residues. CDR1 is MDHEN, CDR2 SYDVKM, per germline. The germline V and J ends were trimmed by 1 base and 6 bases, with 13 bases remaining between them. The DNA for the CDR3 is TGTGCCAGCAGTTTATCCCGGCCCGAGAGCGAGCAGTACTTC. Translated, it gives CASSLSRPESEQYF.

The chain employs TRBV5-4 and TRBJ2-1; 7 bases match TRBD2. V was clipped by 0 bases and J by 2 bases; unmatched bases: 8. From germline, CDR1 is SGHNT and CDR2 YYREEE (reference sequence). The CDR3 is 17 residues long. CDR3 residues: CASSLAGSGAAYNEQFF. The DNA for the CDR3 is TGTGCCAGCAGCTTGGCCGGAAGCGGGGCGGCCTACAATGAGCAGTTCTTC.

V gene TRBV4-3 combines with J gene TRBJ1-5; no reliable D call. This CDR3 is built from 13 residues. CDR1 is LGHNA, CDR2 YSLEER, per germline. V lost 0 bases and J 4 bases, leaving 4 bases between the germline ends. As DNA, the CDR3 is TGCGCCAGCAGCCAAGATAGTAATCAGCCCCAGCATTTT. It encodes CASSQDSNQPQHF.

This clone was counted a single time. V usage is TRBV28 and J usage is TRBJ1-3, with a tentative D call TRBD1 (5 bases). This CDR3 is built from 16 residues. Germline assignment: CDR1 MDHEN and CDR2 SYDVKM. Deletions cut 2 bases from V and 3 bases from J, with 14 bases between. CDR3 coding DNA: TGTGCCAGCAGTTTACGGGCAGGGCCCAATGGAAACACCATATATTTT. Translating it yields CASSLRAGPNGNTIYF. Looking up the rest from reference TRBV28 and TRBJ1-3 gives the full variable domain: DVKVTQSSRYLVKRTGEKVFLECVQDMDHENMFWYRQDPGLGLRLIYFSYDVKMKEKGDIPEGYSVSREKKERFSLILESASTNQTSMYLCASSLRAGPNGNTIYFGEGSWLTVV.

The chain combines TRBV5-6 with TRBJ2-5, with no clear D. Trimming shortened V by 1 base and J by 0 bases, and 4 bases separated the two germline ends. CDR1 and CDR2 (germline): SGHDT, YYEEEE. The CDR3 consists of 13 residues. CDR3 bases: TGTGCCAGCAGCTTGTGGCACCAAGAGACCCAGTACTTC. Translation: CASSLWHQETQYF.

The genes are TRBV29-1 and TRBJ2-1, with 7 bases fitting TRBD2. The trim removed 6 bases at V and 10 bases at J, leaving 9 bases unmatched. The CDR3 is made up of 12 amino acids. Germline CDR1 and CDR2: SQVTM and ANQGSEA. The CDR3 bases are TGCAGCGTGGGATTCCCGCGGGGGGAGCAGTTCTTC. As protein: CSVGFPRGEQFF.

This clone was seen more than once but under ten times. This sequence joins TRBV6-5 and TRBJ2-1, with a possible D match to TRBD1 (6 bases). V was cut by 8 bases and J by 4 bases, with 15 bases left in between. The CDR3 extends over 14 amino acids. The germline gives CDR1 MNHEY, CDR2 SVGAGI. For the CDR3, the DNA is TGTGCCAGCGGGGGCCTCGACGGGTACAATGAGCAGTTCTTC. This gives the protein CASGGLDGYNEQFF.

The rearrangement links TRBV2 to TRBJ2-5; 7 bases match TRBD1. The germline CDR1 and CDR2 sequences are SNHLY and FYNNEI. J gave up 2 bases and V 10 bases, and 13 bases lay outside the gene matches. This CDR3 is built from 15 residues. The CDR3 reads CATLLGTEIQETQYF. In DNA form, the CDR3 reads TGTGCCACTCTCCTAGGGACAGAGATACAAGAGACCCAGTACTTC.

This chain uses TRBV11-2 with TRBJ2-2, with 10 bases identical to TRBD1. This CDR3 spans 15 amino acids. Unmatched junction bases numbered 8, after V lost 5 bases and J lost 8 bases. Germline V gene lookup returns CDR1 SGHAT and CDR2 FQNNGV. This chain's CDR3 is CASSTAGTGVGELFF. The DNA of the CDR3 is TGTGCCAGCAGCACGGCCGGGACAGGGGTGGGGGAGCTGTTTTTT.

A few counts support this clone. The chain has TRBV4-3 and TRBJ2-3, with D possibly being TRBD1 or TRBD2 (5 bases each). CDR3 length equals 15 residues. Looked up from germline, CDR1 is LGHNA and CDR2 is YSLEER. The V end lost 1 base, the J end lost 3 bases, and 11 bases lay between the germline ends. CDR3: CASSQGLGVTDTQYF. For the CDR3, the DNA is TGCGCCAGCAGCCAAGGCCTGGGGGTGACAGATACGCAGTATTTT.

The rearrangement uses TRBV5-1 and TRBJ1-2; 10 bases agree with TRBD1. V shed 2 bases and J 2 bases; nucleotides not matched to a gene: 9. Germline lookup yields CDR1 SGHRS and CDR2 YFSETQ. The CDR3 length is 17 residues. CDR3 bases: TGCGCCAGCAGCTTCGGGACAGGGGCCTTCACCAACTATGGCTACACCTTC. This translates into CASSFGTGAFTNYGYTF.